This T cell receptor (beta chain) was identified in a study of blood T cell repertoires in COVID-19. Study-level background: T cells, B-cell-depleted T cells, or PBMCs provided the cDNA or gDNA that served as material.

Sequenced by immunoSEQ multiplex PCR; TCRdb stores in-frame clones only, minus some. The sample consists of some 200,000 clones, roughly four fifths of them appearing once. This CDR3 has 14 residues. The germline CDR1 and CDR2 sequences are SGHRS and YFSETQ. After removal of 7 bases from V and 3 bases from J, the junction contained 10 bases not matched to a gene. Recruits, aged roughly 18 to 90 years, lived in 24 US areas. Donors were grouped by their self-reported clinical history. No more than 2 weeks before study entry, exposed participants had met a case of COVID-19. The sample was PBMCs or T cells enriched from blood (not recorded which). The chain has TRBV5-1 and TRBJ2-7, with TRBD1 matching 7 bases. The sequence derives from a woman in her 50s who had been exposed to COVID-19. DNA for the CDR3: TGCGCCAGCGCCCGTCAGGGGGATTTCTACGAGCAGTACTTC. Translated, it gives CASARQGDFYEQYF.